This record covers a single TCR beta chain. As originally analysed: Scientists estimated how many nucleated cells there were by amplifying reference gene primers. Here immunoSEQ multiplex PCR was the method, and the copy in TCRdb shows in-frame clones only, minus some. V and J calls plus clone size are reproduced from that table; the DNA served to infer D and trimming. The sample shows 150,000 to 200,000 clones, over 85% of them seen only once. These data are taken from a study of blood T cell repertoires in COVID-19. CDR1 MDHEN and CDR2 SYDVKM come from the germline V gene. CDR3 length equals 12 residues. V was pared by 9 bases and J by 4 bases, with 2 bases of the junction left unmatched. One Seattle source followed patients from active infection through their disease course.

The chain carries TRBV28 and TRBJ2-1; 8 bases match TRBD1. The TCR originated in a woman aged 55 to 70 with COVID-19, enrolled during active disease. Sequencing was done on a sample of peripheral blood. The CDR3 DNA reads TGTGCCAGTTGGGACAGGTACAATGAGCAGTTCTTC. Protein sequence: CASWDRYNEQFF. Full variable domain (rest looked up from reference TRBV28 and TRBJ2-1): DVKVTQSSRYLVKRTGEKVFLECVQDMDHENMFWYRQDPGLGLRLIYFSYDVKMKEKGDIPEGYSVSREKKERFSLILESASTNQTSMYLCASWDRYNEQFFGPGTRLTVL.